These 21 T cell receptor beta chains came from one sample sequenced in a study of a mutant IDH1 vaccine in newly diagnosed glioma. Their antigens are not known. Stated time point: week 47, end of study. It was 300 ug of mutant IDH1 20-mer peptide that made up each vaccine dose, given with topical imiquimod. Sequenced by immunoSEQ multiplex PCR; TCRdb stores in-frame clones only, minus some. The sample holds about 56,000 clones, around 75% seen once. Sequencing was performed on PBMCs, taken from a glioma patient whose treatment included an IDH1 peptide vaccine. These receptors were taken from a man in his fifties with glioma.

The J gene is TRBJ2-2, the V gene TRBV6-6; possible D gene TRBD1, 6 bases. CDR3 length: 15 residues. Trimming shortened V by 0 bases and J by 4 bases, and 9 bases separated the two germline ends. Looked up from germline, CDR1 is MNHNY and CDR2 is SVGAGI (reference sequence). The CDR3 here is CASSYSWTATGELFF. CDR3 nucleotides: TGTGCCAGCAGTTACTCGTGGACAGCCACCGGGGAGCTGTTTTTT.

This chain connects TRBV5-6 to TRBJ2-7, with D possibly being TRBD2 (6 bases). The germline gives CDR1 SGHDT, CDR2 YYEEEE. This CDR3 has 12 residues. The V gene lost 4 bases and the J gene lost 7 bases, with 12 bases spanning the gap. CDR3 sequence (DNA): TGTGCCAGCAGCCCCGGGGAGGCAGAGCAGTACTTC. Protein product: CASSPGEAEQYF. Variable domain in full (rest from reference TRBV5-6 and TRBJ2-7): DAGVTQSPTHLIKTRGQQVTLRCSPKSGHDTVSWYQQALGQGPQFIFQYYEEEERQRGNFPDRFSGHQFPNYSSELNVNALLLGDSALYLCASSPGEAEQYFGPGTRLTVT.

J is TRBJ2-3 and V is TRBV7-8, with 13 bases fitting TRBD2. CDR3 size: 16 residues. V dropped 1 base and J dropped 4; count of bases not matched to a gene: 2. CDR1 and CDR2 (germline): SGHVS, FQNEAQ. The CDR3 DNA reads TGTGCCAGCAGCTTAGGGACTAGCGGGGGCCCAGATACGCAGTATTTT. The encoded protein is CASSLGTSGGPDTQYF.

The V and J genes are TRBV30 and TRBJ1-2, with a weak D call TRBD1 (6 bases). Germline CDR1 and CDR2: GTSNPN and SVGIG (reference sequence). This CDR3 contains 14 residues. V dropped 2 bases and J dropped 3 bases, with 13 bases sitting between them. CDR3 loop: CAWSFPGGYYGYTF. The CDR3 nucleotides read TGTGCCTGGAGTTTCCCCGGGGGCTACTATGGCTACACCTTC.

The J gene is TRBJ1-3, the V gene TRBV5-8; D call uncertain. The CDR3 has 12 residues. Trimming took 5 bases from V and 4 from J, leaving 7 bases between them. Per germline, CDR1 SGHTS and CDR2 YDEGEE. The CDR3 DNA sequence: TGTGCCAGCAGGGCGTCGGGAAACACCATATATTTT. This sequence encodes CASRASGNTIYF.

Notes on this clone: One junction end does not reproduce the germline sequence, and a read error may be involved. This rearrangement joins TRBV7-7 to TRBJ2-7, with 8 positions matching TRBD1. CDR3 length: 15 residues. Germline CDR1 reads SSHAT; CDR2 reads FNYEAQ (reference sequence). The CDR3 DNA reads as TGTGCTAGCAGCGCTGGACAGGGTTACTCCTACGAGCAGTACTTC. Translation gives CASSAGQGYSYEQYF.

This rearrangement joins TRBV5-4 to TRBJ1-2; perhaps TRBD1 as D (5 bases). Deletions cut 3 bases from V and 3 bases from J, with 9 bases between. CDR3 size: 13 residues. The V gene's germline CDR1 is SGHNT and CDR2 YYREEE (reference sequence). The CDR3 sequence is CASSWTPDYGYTF. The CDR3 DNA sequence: TGTGCCAGCAGCTGGACACCTGACTATGGCTACACCTTC.

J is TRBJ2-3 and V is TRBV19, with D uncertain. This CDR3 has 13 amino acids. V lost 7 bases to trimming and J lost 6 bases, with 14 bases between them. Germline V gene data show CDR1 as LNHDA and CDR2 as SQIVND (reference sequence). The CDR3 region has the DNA TGTGCCAGTACCCCCTCGGTGGACGATACGCAGTATTTT. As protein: CASTPSVDDTQYF.

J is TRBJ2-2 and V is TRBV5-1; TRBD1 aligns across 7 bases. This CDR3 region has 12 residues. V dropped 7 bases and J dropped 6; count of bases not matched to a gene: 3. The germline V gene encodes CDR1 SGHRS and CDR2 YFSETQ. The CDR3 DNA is TGCGCCAGCCCAGGGACAGCCGGGGAGCTGTTTTTT. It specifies CASPGTAGELFF.

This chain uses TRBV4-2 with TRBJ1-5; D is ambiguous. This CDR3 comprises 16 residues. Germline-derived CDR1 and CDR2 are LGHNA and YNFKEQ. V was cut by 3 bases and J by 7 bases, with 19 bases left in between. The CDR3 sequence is CASSQHIATPTQPQHF. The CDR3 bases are TGTGCCAGCAGCCAGCATATAGCTACCCCAACACAGCCCCAGCATTTT.

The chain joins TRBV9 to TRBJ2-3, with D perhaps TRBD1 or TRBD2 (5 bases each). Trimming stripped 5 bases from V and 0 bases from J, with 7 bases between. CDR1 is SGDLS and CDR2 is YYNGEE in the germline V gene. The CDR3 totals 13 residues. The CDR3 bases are TGTGCCAGCAGTGGGGGTAGCACAGATACGCAGTATTTT. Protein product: CASSGGSTDTQYF.

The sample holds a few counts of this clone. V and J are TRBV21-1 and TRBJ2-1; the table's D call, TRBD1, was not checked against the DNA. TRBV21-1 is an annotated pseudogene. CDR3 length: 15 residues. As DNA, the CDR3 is TGTGCCAGCAGCGCCCCCGGACAGAATTACAATGAGCAGTTCTTC. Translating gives CASSAPGQNYNEQFF.

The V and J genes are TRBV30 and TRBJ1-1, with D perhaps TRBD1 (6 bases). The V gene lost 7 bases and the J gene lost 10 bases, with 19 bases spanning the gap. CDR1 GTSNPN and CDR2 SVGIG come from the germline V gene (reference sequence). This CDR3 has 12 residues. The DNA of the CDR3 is TGTGCCTTCTCAGGGGCCACCGATGGAGCTTTCTTT. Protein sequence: CAFSGATDGAFF.

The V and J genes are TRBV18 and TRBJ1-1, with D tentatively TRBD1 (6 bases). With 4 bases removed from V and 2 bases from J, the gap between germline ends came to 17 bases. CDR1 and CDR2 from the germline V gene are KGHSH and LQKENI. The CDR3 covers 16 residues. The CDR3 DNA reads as TGTGCCAGCTCACTTTCCCCGGGACAAATTAACACTGAAGCTTTCTTT. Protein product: CASSLSPGQINTEAFF.

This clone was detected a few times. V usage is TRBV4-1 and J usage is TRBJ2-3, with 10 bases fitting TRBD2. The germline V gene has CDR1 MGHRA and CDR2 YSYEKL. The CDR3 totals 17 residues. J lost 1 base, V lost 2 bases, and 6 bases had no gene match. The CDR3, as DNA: TGCGCCAGCAGCCAAACCGCTAGCGGGGGTGGCACAGATACGCAGTATTTT. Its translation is CASSQTASGGGTDTQYF.

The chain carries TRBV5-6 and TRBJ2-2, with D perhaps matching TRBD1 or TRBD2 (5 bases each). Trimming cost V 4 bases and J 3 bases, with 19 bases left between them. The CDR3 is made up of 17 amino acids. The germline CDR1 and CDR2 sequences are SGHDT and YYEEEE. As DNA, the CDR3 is TGTGCCAGCAGCCCCGGAACCGGGACCGTATACACCGGGGAGCTGTTTTTT. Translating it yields CASSPGTGTVYTGELFF.

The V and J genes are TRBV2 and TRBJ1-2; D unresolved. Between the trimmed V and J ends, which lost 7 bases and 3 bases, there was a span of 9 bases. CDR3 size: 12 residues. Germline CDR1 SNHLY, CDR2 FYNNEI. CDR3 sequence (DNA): TGTGCCAGCAACTTAGAATACTATGGCTACACCTTC. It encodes CASNLEYYGYTF.

The CDR3 sequence: CASSFLQGAGNQPQHF. CDR3 in DNA: TGTGCCAGCAGCTTTTTACAGGGGGCCGGCAATCAGCCCCAGCATTTT. V is TRBV7-8 and J is TRBJ1-5; 9 nucleotides match TRBD1. Germline values: CDR1 SGHVS, CDR2 FQNEAQ. The CDR3 has 16 residues. Unmatched junction bases numbered 5, after V lost 3 bases and J lost 2 bases.

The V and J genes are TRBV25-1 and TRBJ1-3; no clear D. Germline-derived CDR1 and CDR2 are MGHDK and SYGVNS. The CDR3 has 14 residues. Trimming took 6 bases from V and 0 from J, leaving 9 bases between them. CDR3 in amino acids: CASSGRLSGNTIYF. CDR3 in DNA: TGTGCCAGCAGCGGTCGTCTCTCTGGAAACACCATATATTTT.

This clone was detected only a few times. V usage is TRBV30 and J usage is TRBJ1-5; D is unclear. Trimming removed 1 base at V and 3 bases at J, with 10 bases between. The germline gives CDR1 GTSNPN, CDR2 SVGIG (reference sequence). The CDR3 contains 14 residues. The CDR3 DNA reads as TGTGCCTGGAGTGGCGGACCCATCAATCAGCCCCAGCATTTT. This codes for CAWSGGPINQPQHF.

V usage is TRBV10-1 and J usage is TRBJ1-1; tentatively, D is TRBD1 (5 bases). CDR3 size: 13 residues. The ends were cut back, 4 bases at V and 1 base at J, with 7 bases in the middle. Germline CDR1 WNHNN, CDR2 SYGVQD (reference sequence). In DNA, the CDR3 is TGCGCCAGCAGTGTCGGGGGGAACACTGAAGCTTTCTTT. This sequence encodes CASSVGGNTEAFF.